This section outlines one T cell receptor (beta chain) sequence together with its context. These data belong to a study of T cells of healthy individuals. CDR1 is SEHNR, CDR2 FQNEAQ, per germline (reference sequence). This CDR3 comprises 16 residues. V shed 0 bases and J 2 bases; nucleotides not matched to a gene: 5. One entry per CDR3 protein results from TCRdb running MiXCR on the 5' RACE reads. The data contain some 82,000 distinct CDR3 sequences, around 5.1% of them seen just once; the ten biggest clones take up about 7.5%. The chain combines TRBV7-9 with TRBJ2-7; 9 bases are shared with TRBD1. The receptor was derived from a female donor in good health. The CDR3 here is CASSLASGTGPYEQYF. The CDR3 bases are TGTGCCAGCAGCTTAGCGTCCGGGACAGGGCCCTACGAGCAGTACTTC.